This T cell receptor beta chain was identified during a study of cytomegalovirus exposure and HLA in healthy donors. Study-level results: As a later analysis revealed, most CMV-associated TCR beta chains appeared HLA-restricted. A list of roughly 160 TCR beta chains associated with cytomegalovirus was given. The study had only CMV serostatus as immune exposure information.

A remark on this clone: The antigen is unknown.

The PCR used 60 Vbeta and 13 Jbeta primers. Data came from immunoSEQ multiplex PCR; TCRdb stores just in-frame clones and leaves some out. The sample table includes tens of thousands of clones. CDR3 length: 14 residues. With V trimmed by 6 bases and J by 12 bases, 9 bases remained unmatched. Germline CDR1 is MNHEY and CDR2 is SVGAGI. Sequenced material: PBMCs. This chain connects TRBV6-5 to TRBJ2-1; 12 positions agree with TRBD2. The sequence derives from a middle-aged woman in good health and CMV-seronegative. This chain's CDR3 is CASSSGLAGFRQFF. CDR3 bases: TGTGCCAGCAGCTCCGGACTAGCGGGATTCCGGCAGTTCTTC.